This T cell receptor (beta chain) was identified during a study of T cell responses to AZD1222 COVID-19 vaccine. The V and J ends lost 6 bases and 4 bases respectively, with 14 bases between them. Per the germline V gene, CDR1 is ENHRY and CDR2 is SYGVKD. The length of the CDR3 is 14 residues. The data were produced by immunoSEQ multiplex PCR, yet TCRdb's version contains in-frame clones alone and is incomplete. Of 150,000 to 250,000 clones in the sample, 91% were seen once. This specimen consisted of peripheral blood, obtained 28 days after the second AZD1222 dose. The chain uses TRBV10-3 and TRBJ2-3; a possible D gene is TRBD2 (5 bases). This clonotype originated in an adult who received the AZD1222 COVID-19 vaccine. CDR3 coding DNA: TGTGCCATCAGCCCCGGGATTGGGGCAGATACGCAGTATTTT. Translation gives CAISPGIGADTQYF.